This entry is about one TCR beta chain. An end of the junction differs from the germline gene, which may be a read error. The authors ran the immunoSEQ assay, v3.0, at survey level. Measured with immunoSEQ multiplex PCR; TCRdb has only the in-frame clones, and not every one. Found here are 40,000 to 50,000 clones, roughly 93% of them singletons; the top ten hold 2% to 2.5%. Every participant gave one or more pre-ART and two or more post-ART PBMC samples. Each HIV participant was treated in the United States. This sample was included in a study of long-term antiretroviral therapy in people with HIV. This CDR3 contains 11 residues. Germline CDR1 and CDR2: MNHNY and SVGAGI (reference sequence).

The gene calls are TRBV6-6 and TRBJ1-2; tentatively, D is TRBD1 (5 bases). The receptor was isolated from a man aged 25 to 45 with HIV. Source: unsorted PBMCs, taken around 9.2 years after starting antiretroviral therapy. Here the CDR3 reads CASSYIRVTYF. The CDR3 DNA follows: TGTGCCAGCAGTTACATCAGGGTAACTTACTTC.